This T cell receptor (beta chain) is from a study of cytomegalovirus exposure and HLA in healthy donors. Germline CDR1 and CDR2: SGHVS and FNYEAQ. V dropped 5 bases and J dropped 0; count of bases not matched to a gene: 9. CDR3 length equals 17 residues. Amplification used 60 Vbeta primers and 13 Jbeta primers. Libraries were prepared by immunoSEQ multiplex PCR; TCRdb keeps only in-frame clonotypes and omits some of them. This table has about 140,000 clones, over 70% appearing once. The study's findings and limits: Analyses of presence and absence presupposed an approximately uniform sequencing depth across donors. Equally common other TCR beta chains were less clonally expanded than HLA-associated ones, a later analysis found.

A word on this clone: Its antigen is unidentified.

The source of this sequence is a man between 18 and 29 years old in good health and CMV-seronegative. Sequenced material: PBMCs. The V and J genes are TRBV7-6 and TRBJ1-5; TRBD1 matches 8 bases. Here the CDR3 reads CASSPEPGQDSNQPQHF. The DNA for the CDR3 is TGTGCCAGCAGCCCCGAGCCGGGACAGGATAGCAATCAGCCCCAGCATTTT.